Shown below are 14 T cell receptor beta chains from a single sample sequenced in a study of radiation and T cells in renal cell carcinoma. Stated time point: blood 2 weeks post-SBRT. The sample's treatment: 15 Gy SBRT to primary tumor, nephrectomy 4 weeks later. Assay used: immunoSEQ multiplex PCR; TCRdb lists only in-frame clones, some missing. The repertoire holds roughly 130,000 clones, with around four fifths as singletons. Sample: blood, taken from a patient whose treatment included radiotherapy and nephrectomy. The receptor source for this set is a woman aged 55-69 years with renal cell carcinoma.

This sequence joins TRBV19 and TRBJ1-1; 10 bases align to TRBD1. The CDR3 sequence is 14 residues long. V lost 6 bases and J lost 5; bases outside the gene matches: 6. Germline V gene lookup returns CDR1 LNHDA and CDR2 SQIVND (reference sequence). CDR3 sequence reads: CASRGQGKGTEAFF. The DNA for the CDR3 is TGTGCCAGTAGGGGACAGGGGAAGGGAACTGAAGCTTTCTTT.

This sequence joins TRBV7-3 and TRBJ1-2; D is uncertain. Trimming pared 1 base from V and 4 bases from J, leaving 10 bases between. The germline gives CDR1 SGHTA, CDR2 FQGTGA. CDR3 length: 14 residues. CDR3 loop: CASSLNRDGYGYTF. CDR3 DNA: TGTGCCAGCAGCTTAAATAGGGATGGCTATGGCTACACCTTC.

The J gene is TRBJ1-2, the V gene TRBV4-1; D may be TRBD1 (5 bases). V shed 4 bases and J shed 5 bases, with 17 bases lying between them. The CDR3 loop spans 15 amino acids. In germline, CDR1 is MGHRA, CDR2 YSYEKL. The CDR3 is CASSPTGGREYGYTF. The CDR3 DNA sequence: TGCGCCAGCAGCCCGACGGGGGGACGGGAATATGGCTACACCTTC.

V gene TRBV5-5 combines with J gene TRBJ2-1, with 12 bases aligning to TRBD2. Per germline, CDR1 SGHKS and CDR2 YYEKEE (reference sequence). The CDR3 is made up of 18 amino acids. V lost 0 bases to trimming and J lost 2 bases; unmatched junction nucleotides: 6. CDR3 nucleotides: TGTGCCAGCAGCTTGGCAGCTAGCGGGAGGGCCCCCTACAATGAGCAGTTCTTC. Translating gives CASSLAASGRAPYNEQFF.

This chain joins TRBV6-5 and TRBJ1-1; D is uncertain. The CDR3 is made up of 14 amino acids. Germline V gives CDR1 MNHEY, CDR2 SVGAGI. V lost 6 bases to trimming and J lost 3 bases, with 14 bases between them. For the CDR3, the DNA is TGTGCCAGCAGCCCCACGGGAAGATACACTGAAGCTTTCTTT. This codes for CASSPTGRYTEAFF.

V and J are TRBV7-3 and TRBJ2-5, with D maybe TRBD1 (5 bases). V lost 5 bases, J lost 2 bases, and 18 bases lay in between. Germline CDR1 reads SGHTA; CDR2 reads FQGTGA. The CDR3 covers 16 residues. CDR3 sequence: CASSLDTSTAQETQYF. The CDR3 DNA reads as TGTGCCAGCAGCCTCGACACCTCGACAGCTCAAGAGACCCAGTACTTC.

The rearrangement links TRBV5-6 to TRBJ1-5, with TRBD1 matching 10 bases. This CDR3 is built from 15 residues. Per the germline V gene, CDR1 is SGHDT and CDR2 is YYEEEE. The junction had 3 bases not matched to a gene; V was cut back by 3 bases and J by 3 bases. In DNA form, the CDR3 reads TGTGCCAGCAGCTGGGGGACAGGGGACAATCAGCCCCAGCATTTT. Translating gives CASSWGTGDNQPQHF.

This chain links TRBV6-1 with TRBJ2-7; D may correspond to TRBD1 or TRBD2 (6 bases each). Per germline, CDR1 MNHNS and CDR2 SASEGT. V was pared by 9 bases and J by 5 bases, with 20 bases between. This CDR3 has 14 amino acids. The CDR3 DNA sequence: TGTGCCAGTGCTTGGGGGGCCAGGTCAGACGAGCAGTACTTC. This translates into CASAWGARSDEQYF.

CDR3 in amino acids: CASSRGLDTQYF. CDR3 nucleotides: TGTGCCAGCAGCCGGGGGCTAGATACGCAGTATTTT. The chain joins TRBV11-3 to TRBJ2-3, with D perhaps assigned TRBD1 or TRBD2 (6 bases each). This CDR3 contains 12 residues. Trimming took 5 bases from V and 5 from J, leaving 8 bases between them. The germline CDR1 and CDR2 sequences are SGHNT and YENEEA. Complete variable domain (other parts from reference TRBV11-3 and TRBJ2-3): EAGVVQSPRYKIIEKKQPVAFWCNPISGHNTLYWYLQNLGQGPELLIRYENEEAVDDSQLPKDRFSAERLKGVDSTLKIQPAELGDSAVYLCASSRGLDTQYFGPGTRLTVL.

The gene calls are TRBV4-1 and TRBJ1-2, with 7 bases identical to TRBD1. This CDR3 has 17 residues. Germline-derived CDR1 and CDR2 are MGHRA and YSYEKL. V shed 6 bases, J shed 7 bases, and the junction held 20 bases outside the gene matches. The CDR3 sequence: CASSRTTGSDGGAGYTF. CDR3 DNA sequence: TGCGCCAGCAGTCGGACGACAGGGTCGGACGGGGGGGCTGGCTACACCTTC.

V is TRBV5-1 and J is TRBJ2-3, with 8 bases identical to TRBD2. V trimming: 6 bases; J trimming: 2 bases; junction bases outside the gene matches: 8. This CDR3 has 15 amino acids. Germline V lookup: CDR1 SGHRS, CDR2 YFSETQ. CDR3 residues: CASTLAGKSTDTQYF. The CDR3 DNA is TGCGCCAGCACCTTAGCGGGGAAGTCCACAGATACGCAGTATTTT.

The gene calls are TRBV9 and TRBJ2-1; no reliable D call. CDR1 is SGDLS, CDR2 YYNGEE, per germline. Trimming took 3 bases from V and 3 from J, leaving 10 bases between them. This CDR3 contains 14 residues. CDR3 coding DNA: TGTGCCAGCAGCGAAAGACTCCACTACAATGAGCAGTTCTTC. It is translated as CASSERLHYNEQFF.

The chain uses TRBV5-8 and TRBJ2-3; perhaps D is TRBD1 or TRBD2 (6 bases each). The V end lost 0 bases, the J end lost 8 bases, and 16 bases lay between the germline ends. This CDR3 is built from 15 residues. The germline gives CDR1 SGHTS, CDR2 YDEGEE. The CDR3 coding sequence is TGTGCCAGCAGCTTGGCCCCGGGGGCGGAGGTTACGCAGTATTTT. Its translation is CASSLAPGAEVTQYF.

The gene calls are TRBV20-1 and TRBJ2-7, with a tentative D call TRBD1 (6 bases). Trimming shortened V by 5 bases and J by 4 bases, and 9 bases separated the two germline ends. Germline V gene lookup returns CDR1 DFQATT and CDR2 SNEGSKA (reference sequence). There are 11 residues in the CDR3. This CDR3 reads CSAEQGYEQYF. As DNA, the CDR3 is TGCAGTGCTGAACAGGGATACGAGCAGTACTTC.